The 6 T cell receptor beta chains below come from one sample, sequenced in a study of response to subunit inactivated influenza vaccine. Each CDR3 protein gets one entry after TCRdb re-called the RT-PCR reads with MiXCR. The sample has approximately 680,000 distinct CDR3 sequences, less than 20% seen once. Sequencing was performed on PBMCs from blood, taken 12 days after vaccination. All receptors derive from a man aged 50 to 59 who received an inactivated influenza vaccine.

The chain combines TRBV12-3 or TRBV12-4 with TRBJ2-7, with D perhaps matching TRBD1 or TRBD2 (5 bases each). Trimming took 4 bases from V and 5 from J, leaving 15 bases between them. CDR3 size: 14 residues. CDR3 loop: CASSSGTLAHEQYF. DNA of the CDR3: TGTGCCAGCAGTTCCGGGACCCTGGCACACGAGCAGTACTTC.

This chain links TRBV6-5 with TRBJ2-5; no definite D call. Trimming took 0 bases from V and 5 from J, leaving 22 bases between them. This CDR3 has 18 residues. Germline assignment: CDR1 MNHEY and CDR2 SVGAGI. Written as DNA, the CDR3 is TGTGCCAGCAGTTACTCCAACCGACCCGGCAAAGAAAGGGAGACCCAGTACTTC. Its translation is CASSYSNRPGKERETQYF.

This chain uses TRBV27 with TRBJ2-2; D not resolved. Germline CDR1 MNHEY, CDR2 SMNVEV (reference sequence). This CDR3 has 18 residues. The V end was cut by 4 bases, the J end by 6 bases, with 24 bases between. The CDR3 bases are TGTGCCAGCAGTTCACTCCTCGGCAGAATTCGGGCGGCCGGGGAGCTGTTTTTT. The encoded protein is CASSSLLGRIRAAGELFF.

V and J are TRBV4-3 and TRBJ2-1; TRBD2 agrees at 14 bases. With 1 base clipped from V and 10 bases from J, the junction kept 9 bases outside the gene matches. There are 17 residues in the CDR3. CDR1 LGHNA and CDR2 YSLEER come from the germline V gene. In DNA, the CDR3 is TGCGCCAGCAGCCAAGGCGCGGGACTAGCGGGAGTTGACGAGCAGTTCTTC. This encodes CASSQGAGLAGVDEQFF.

The CDR3 reads CASSNTANTGELFF. Written as DNA, the CDR3 is TGCGCCAGCAGTAACACAGCGAACACCGGGGAGCTGTTTTTT. The chain links TRBV10-1 to TRBJ2-2; D is unresolved. The V gene's germline CDR1 is WNHNN and CDR2 SYGVQD (reference sequence). The CDR3 is 14 amino acids. Trimming stripped 5 bases from V and 0 bases from J, with 7 bases between.

This clonotype occurred many times. The rearrangement uses TRBV5-1 and TRBJ2-3; D may correspond to TRBD1 or TRBD2 (7 bases each). With 0 bases removed from V and 6 bases from J, the gap between germline ends came to 17 bases. Germline CDR1 SGHRS, CDR2 YFSETQ. This CDR3 is 16 amino acids long. This CDR3 reads CASSLDGTAGRDTQYF. The CDR3 nucleotides read TGCGCCAGCAGCTTGGACGGGACAGCCGGGAGGGATACGCAGTATTTT.